The 31 T cell receptor beta chains below were found in one sample sequenced in a study of blood T cell repertoires in COVID-19. The data were produced by immunoSEQ multiplex PCR, yet TCRdb's version contains in-frame clones alone and is incomplete. The data contain 85,000 to 95,000 clones, less than 90% of them singletons. Sequencing was carried out using peripheral blood. These receptors came from a woman at least 80 years old with acute or convalescent COVID-19.

The V and J genes are TRBV5-6 and TRBJ1-4, with D perhaps TRBD1 (6 bases). CDR3 length equals 15 residues. Germline CDR1 reads SGHDT; CDR2 reads YYEEEE. Trimming removed 6 bases at V and 7 bases at J, with 19 bases between. CDR3 protein: CASTWRGGSGEKLFF. For the CDR3, the DNA is TGTGCCAGCACTTGGAGGGGGGGCTCAGGTGAAAAACTGTTTTTT. The complete variable domain, with remaining parts taken from reference TRBV5-6 and TRBJ1-4, reads DAGVTQSPTHLIKTRGQQVTLRCSPKSGHDTVSWYQQALGQGPQFIFQYYEEEERQRGNFPDRFSGHQFPNYSSELNVNALLLGDSALYLCASTWRGGSGEKLFFGSGTQLSVL.

The chain couples TRBV18 to TRBJ1-2; 11 bases agree with TRBD1. Germline-derived CDR1 and CDR2 are KGHSH and LQKENI. After removal of 2 bases from V and 5 bases from J, the junction contained 1 base not matched to a gene. The length of the CDR3 is 14 residues. The CDR3 DNA reads TGTGCCAGCTCACCAGGGACAGGGGGTTATGGCTACACCTTC. Protein: CASSPGTGGYGYTF.

This rearrangement joins TRBV9 to TRBJ2-1, with 13 nucleotides matching TRBD2. After removal of 0 bases from V and 6 bases from J, the junction contained 9 bases not matched to a gene. The germline gives CDR1 SGDLS, CDR2 YYNGEE. The length of the CDR3 is 18 residues. CDR3: CASSVVEGLAGVVNEQFF. CDR3 in DNA: TGTGCCAGCAGCGTAGTGGAAGGACTAGCGGGGGTTGTCAATGAGCAGTTCTTC.

CDR3 in amino acids: CASGYPGQGTYEQYF. For the CDR3, the DNA is TGTGCTAGTGGATACCCGGGACAGGGGACCTACGAGCAGTACTTC. The chain is built from TRBV12-5 and TRBJ2-7; 10 positions match TRBD1. Germline V gene sequence: CDR1 LGHNT, CDR2 FRNRAP. The CDR3 contains 15 residues. The V gene end was trimmed by 6 bases and the J gene end by 2 bases; junction bases not matched to a gene: 7. Combining the CDR3 with reference TRBV12-5 and TRBJ2-7 gives the whole variable domain DARVTQTPRHKVTEMGQEVTMRCQPILGHNTVFWYRQTMMQGLELLAYFRNRAPLDDSGMPKDRFSAEMPDATLATLKIQPSEPRDSAVYFCASGYPGQGTYEQYFGPGTRLTVT.

The V gene is TRBV4-2, the J gene TRBJ2-1; D gene unclear. In germline, CDR1 is LGHNA, CDR2 YNFKEQ. The CDR3 is 11 residues long. V lost 3 bases and J lost 8, with 5 bases in between. CDR3 in DNA: TGTGCCAGCAGCCAGTCTCATGAGCAGTTCTTC. Residues: CASSQSHEQFF.

With respect to this clone: At the DNA level, this CDR3 is encoded by other sequences in the same sample as well. V and J are TRBV3-1 (or the pseudogene TRBV3-2) and TRBJ2-3; TRBD2 matches at 7 bases. CDR3 size: 17 residues. V shed 4 bases and J 1 base; nucleotides not matched to a gene: 11. Per germline, CDR1 LGHDT and CDR2 YNNKEL (reference sequence). The CDR3 is CASSPTRGGARTDTQYF. DNA of the CDR3: TGTGCCAGCAGCCCCACGAGGGGAGGGGCTCGCACAGATACGCAGTATTTT.

This chain links TRBV3-1 (or the pseudogene TRBV3-2) with TRBJ1-1; 8 bases align to TRBD1. This CDR3 is 14 amino acids long. J lost 11 bases, V lost 4 bases, and 12 bases had no gene match. Germline values: CDR1 LGHDT, CDR2 YNNKEL (reference sequence). The CDR3 nucleotides are TGTGCCAGCAGCCTGGGGACAGGATCGGGGCGGGCTTTCTTT. It yields the protein CASSLGTGSGRAFF.

This chain links TRBV24-1 with TRBJ1-2, with 7 bases fitting TRBD1. Germline assignment: CDR1 KGHDR and CDR2 SFDVKD. The CDR3 sequence is 14 residues long. J gave up 4 bases and V 4 bases, and 5 bases lay outside the gene matches. The CDR3 coding sequence is TGTGCCACCAGTGACACTCGACAGGGCTATGGCTACACCTTC. This translates into CATSDTRQGYGYTF.

V and J are TRBV9 and TRBJ1-6, with 9 nucleotides matching TRBD1. The CDR3 sequence is 18 residues long. CDR1 SGDLS and CDR2 YYNGEE come from the germline V gene. V dropped 0 bases and J dropped 0; count of bases not matched to a gene: 4. Here the CDR3 DNA reads TGTGCCAGCAGCGTAGTGACAGGGGGAAGCTCCTATAATTCACCCCTCCACTTT. Amino acid sequence: CASSVVTGGSSYNSPLHF.

This sequence joins TRBV2 and TRBJ1-2; 8 bases align to TRBD1. The CDR3 has 13 residues. V lost 4 bases, J lost 7 bases, and 5 bases stayed unmatched. Per germline, CDR1 SNHLY and CDR2 FYNNEI. DNA for the CDR3: TGTGCCAGCAGTGGGACAGGGATATTTGGCTACACCTTC. Amino acids: CASSGTGIFGYTF. The variable domain in full, with the rest retrieved from reference TRBV2 and TRBJ1-2, is EPEVTQTPSHQVTQMGQEVILRCVPISNHLYFYWYRQILGQKVEFLVSFYNNEISEKSEIFDDQFSVERPDGSNFTLKIRSTKLEDSAMYFCASSGTGIFGYTFGSGTRLTVV.

In this sample, this clone turned up once. CDR3 residues: CASGLGGPGENYEQYF. CDR3 bases: TGTGCTAGTGGTTTGGGGGGGCCTGGGGAAAACTACGAGCAGTACTTC. The chain combines TRBV12-5 with TRBJ2-7, with a possible D match to TRBD1 (6 bases). Trimming pared 1 base from V and 3 bases from J, leaving 16 bases between. CDR1 is LGHNT, CDR2 FRNRAP, per germline. The CDR3 runs to 16 residues.

The chain couples TRBV5-5 to TRBJ1-1, with D perhaps matching TRBD1 (5 bases). Germline V CDR1 and CDR2: SGHKS, YYEKEE (reference sequence). CDR3 length: 16 residues. The V end was cut by 2 bases, the J end by 1 base, with 15 bases between. CDR3 loop: CASSFSVGQGNTEAFF. CDR3 nucleotides: TGTGCCAGCAGCTTCAGTGTGGGTCAGGGGAACACTGAAGCTTTCTTT.

This chain links TRBV5-1 with TRBJ2-3, with 8 bases matching TRBD2. Trimming at V came to 2 bases and at J to 3 bases, leaving 2 bases not matched to a gene. The germline V gene has CDR1 SGHRS and CDR2 YFSETQ. CDR3 length: 14 amino acids. This chain's CDR3 is CASSFGLATDTQYF. The CDR3 nucleotides are TGCGCCAGCAGCTTTGGACTAGCAACAGATACGCAGTATTTT. The full variable domain, rest sourced from reference TRBV5-1 and TRBJ2-3, is KAGVTQTPRYLIKTRGQQVTLSCSPISGHRSVSWYQQTPGQGLQFLFEYFSETQRNKGNFPGRFSGRQFSNSRSEMNVSTLELGDSALYLCASSFGLATDTQYFGPGTRLTVL.

This clone was found a few times. The J gene is TRBJ2-1, the V gene TRBV7-9; 11 bases align to TRBD2. V dropped 1 base and J dropped 9; count of bases not matched to a gene: 5. This CDR3 comprises 15 residues. Per germline, CDR1 SEHNR and CDR2 FQNEAQ (reference sequence). The CDR3 protein is CASSLVAGGLGEQFF. CDR3 in DNA: TGTGCCAGCAGCTTAGTAGCGGGGGGGCTAGGTGAGCAGTTCTTC.

This chain uses TRBV7-3 with TRBJ2-3, with a possible D match to TRBD1 (6 bases). The V end lost 2 bases, the J end lost 3 bases, and 12 bases lay between the germline ends. This CDR3 region has 15 residues. Germline lookup yields CDR1 SGHTA and CDR2 FQGTGA. The CDR3 sequence is CASSLGQTKTDTQYF. CDR3 in DNA: TGTGCCAGCAGCTTAGGACAGACTAAGACAGATACGCAGTATTTT.

In DNA form, the CDR3 reads TGTGCCAGTAGTCTGGGGACAGGGGGCCTCTCTGGGGCCAACGTCCTGACTTTC. Encoded protein: CASSLGTGGLSGANVLTF. The genes are TRBV19 and TRBJ2-6, with 12 bases identical to TRBD1. The CDR3 loop spans 18 amino acids. J gave up 0 bases and V 5 bases, and 5 bases lay outside the gene matches. Germline lookup yields CDR1 LNHDA and CDR2 SQIVND (reference sequence).

The genes are TRBV6-6 and TRBJ2-7; 12 bases are a match to TRBD1. Per germline, CDR1 MNHNY and CDR2 SVGAGI (reference sequence). This CDR3 is 15 amino acids long. Losses at the gene ends were 2 bases for V and 9 bases for J; bases not matched to a gene: 8. CDR3 DNA sequence: TGTGCCAGCAGTTACCCGGGACAGGGGGCTGGGATGCAGTACTTC. Its translation: CASSYPGQGAGMQYF.

The V and J genes are TRBV6-6 and TRBJ1-4, with D uncertain. The V gene's germline CDR1 is MNHNY and CDR2 SVGAGI (reference sequence). V lost 4 bases and J 6 bases, leaving 12 bases between the germline ends. CDR3 size: 14 residues. Here the CDR3 reads CASSFPGDYEKLFF. The CDR3 DNA reads TGTGCCAGCAGTTTTCCCGGGGATTATGAAAAACTGTTTTTT.

The sample holds a few counts of this clone. This chain links TRBV5-1 with TRBJ2-1; possible D gene TRBD2, 6 bases. With 4 bases removed from V and 5 bases from J, the gap between germline ends came to 16 bases. Germline values: CDR1 SGHRS, CDR2 YFSETQ. CDR3 size: 15 residues. DNA for the CDR3: TGCGCCAGCAGCCCCCTACTAGCCGCTGACAATGAGCAGTTCTTC. Translated, it gives CASSPLLAADNEQFF.

The chain links TRBV7-6 to TRBJ2-2, with D possibly TRBD2 on 7 matching bases. CDR3 length: 18 amino acids. The germline V and J ends were trimmed by 3 bases and 6 bases, with 23 bases remaining between them. Germline assignment: CDR1 SGHVS and CDR2 FNYEAQ. CDR3 sequence (DNA): TGTGCCAGCAGCTTTAGTGTTGGCGGGGGCCTTCAAGCCGGGGAGCTGTTTTTT. Translation: CASSFSVGGGLQAGELFF.

This clone was seen a single time. The rearrangement joins TRBV6-6 to TRBJ2-5; TRBD2 matches 9 bases. This CDR3 region has 14 residues. J lost 7 bases, V lost 5 bases, and 8 bases had no gene match. Germline V gene sequence: CDR1 MNHNY, CDR2 SVGAGI (reference sequence). The CDR3 DNA reads TGTGCCAGCAGTCAAAGCGGGGGGACGGGGACCCAGTACTTC. This codes for CASSQSGGTGTQYF.

The chain couples TRBV2 to TRBJ2-1; 7 bases fit TRBD2. The CDR3 contains 16 residues. The V and J ends lost 0 bases and 9 bases, in that order; junction bases with no gene match: 11. CDR1 is SNHLY, CDR2 FYNNEI, per germline. The CDR3 region is CASSEAAVGGRSEQFF. The CDR3 DNA reads TGTGCCAGCAGTGAAGCCGCCGTGGGGGGGAGGAGTGAGCAGTTCTTC.

This chain uses TRBV24-1 with TRBJ1-1, with 10 bases aligning to TRBD1. The CDR3 is 14 residues long. J was trimmed by 7 bases and V by 6 bases; bases with no gene match: 7. Per germline, CDR1 KGHDR and CDR2 SFDVKD. CDR3 amino acids: CATSKTGGRNEAFF. CDR3 DNA: TGTGCCACCAGTAAGACAGGGGGCCGGAATGAAGCTTTCTTT.

The genes are TRBV30 and TRBJ2-7, with D tentatively TRBD2 (5 bases). Germline loops: CDR1 GTSNPN, CDR2 SVGIG (reference sequence). V lost 2 bases to trimming and J lost 5 bases, with 7 bases between them. The CDR3 has 11 residues. The CDR3, as DNA: TGTGCCTGGAGTTCGGGGAACGAGCAGTACTTC. Translated: CAWSSGNEQYF.

The V and J genes are TRBV7-3 and TRBJ2-1; TRBD2 might be the D (6 bases). V dropped 3 bases and J dropped 8 bases, with 14 bases sitting between them. CDR3 length equals 14 residues. The germline CDR1 and CDR2 sequences are SGHTA and FQGTGA. The CDR3 loop is CASSLPGRRDEQFF. The CDR3 nucleotides are TGTGCCAGCAGCTTGCCGGGACGGAGGGATGAGCAGTTCTTC. The whole variable domain, filled in from reference TRBV7-3 and TRBJ2-1, reads GAGVSQTPSNKVTEKGKYVELRCDPISGHTALYWYRQSLGQGPEFLIYFQGTGAADDSGLPNDRFFAVRPEGSVSTLKIQRTERGDSAVYLCASSLPGRRDEQFFGPGTRLTVL.

The chain uses TRBV5-5 and TRBJ1-3; D may be TRBD1 (6 bases). Germline CDR1 reads SGHKS; CDR2 reads YYEKEE (reference sequence). The V and J ends lost 0 bases and 3 bases respectively, with 7 bases between them. The CDR3 is made up of 14 amino acids. The CDR3 DNA reads TGTGCCAGCAGCTTGGGACAGGTTGGAAACACCATATATTTT. This sequence encodes CASSLGQVGNTIYF.

The chain joins TRBV19 to TRBJ2-7, with 8 bases fitting TRBD1. The V gene's germline CDR1 is LNHDA and CDR2 SQIVND (reference sequence). The CDR3 loop spans 15 amino acids. J was trimmed by 5 bases and V by 3 bases; bases with no gene match: 9. The CDR3 coding sequence is TGTGCCAGTAGTATTTTGGGACAGGTTTTCAACGAGCAGTACTTC. It encodes CASSILGQVFNEQYF. The full variable domain, with the rest looked up from reference TRBV19 and TRBJ2-7, is DGGITQSPKYLFRKEGQNVTLSCEQNLNHDAMYWYRQDPGQGLRLIYYSQIVNDFQKGDIAEGYSVSREKKESFPLTVTSAQKNPTAFYLCASSILGQVFNEQYFGPGTRLTVT.

This chain connects TRBV24-1 to TRBJ1-2, with D possibly matching TRBD1 (6 bases). Trimming stripped 4 bases from V and 1 base from J, with 15 bases between. CDR1 KGHDR and CDR2 SFDVKD come from the germline V gene. The CDR3 length is 16 residues. The CDR3 protein is CATSEGGRNLNYGYTF. In nucleotides, the CDR3 is TGTGCCACCAGTGAAGGGGGACGGAACCTTAACTATGGCTACACCTTC.

V is TRBV5-1 and J is TRBJ2-7; TRBD1 matches at 8 bases. With V trimmed by 4 bases and J by 4 bases, 7 bases remained unmatched. CDR1 SGHRS and CDR2 YFSETQ come from the germline V gene. CDR3 length equals 14 residues. The CDR3 sequence is CASSPGQGPYEQYF. The CDR3 DNA follows: TGCGCCAGCAGCCCCGGACAGGGTCCATACGAGCAGTACTTC.

This chain links TRBV12-1 with TRBJ2-1; TRBD2, the D gene given by the table, was not confirmed from the DNA. TRBV12-1 is a recognized pseudogene. This CDR3 has 19 amino acids. The CDR3 loop is CASSPSGTSGGHSYNEQFF. CDR3 coding DNA: TGTGCCAGCAGCCCCTCCGGGACTAGCGGGGGACACTCCTACAATGAGCAGTTCTTC.

This clone has more than one count but fewer than ten. The gene calls are TRBV19 and TRBJ1-1, with D possibly being TRBD1 (5 bases). The germline CDR1 and CDR2 sequences are LNHDA and SQIVND (reference sequence). There are 15 residues in the CDR3. V was pared by 1 base and J by 4 bases, with 13 bases between. CDR3 coding DNA: TGTGCCAGTAGTATAGGCCGGCAGCAGGGCACTGAAGCTTTCTTT. Its protein is CASSIGRQQGTEAFF.